Following are 22 T cell receptor beta chains from one sample sequenced in a study of graft-versus-host responses after intestinal transplantation. Some clones are missing from TCRdb's copy, which holds only in-frame ones; the method was immunoSEQ multiplex PCR. The table lists some 120,000 clones, around nine tenths of them singletons, with 0.23% in the top ten. These receptors are not linked to any known antigen. The specimen was unstimulated CD4+ T cells sorted from spleen or lymph node cells, collected before transplant. These TCRs come from a human donor who was the organ donor for an intestinal transplant.

This clone was counted between two and nine times. V usage is TRBV5-6 and J usage is TRBJ2-7, with 12 bases identical to TRBD2. After removal of 6 bases from V and 0 bases from J, the junction contained 7 bases not matched to a gene. The CDR3 spans 16 residues. Germline-derived CDR1 and CDR2 are SGHDT and YYEEEE. The CDR3 here is CASKNLAGGSSYEQYF. The CDR3 DNA sequence: TGTGCCAGCAAAAATCTAGCGGGGGGGAGCTCCTACGAGCAGTACTTC. Based on the CDR3 plus reference TRBV5-6 and TRBJ2-7, the full variable domain is DAGVTQSPTHLIKTRGQQVTLRCSPKSGHDTVSWYQQALGQGPQFIFQYYEEEERQRGNFPDRFSGHQFPNYSSELNVNALLLGDSALYLCASKNLAGGSSYEQYFGPGTRLTVT.

This chain links TRBV21-1 with TRBJ1-1; the table gives TRBD1 as D, unverified against the DNA. TRBV21-1 is labeled a pseudogene. This CDR3 has 15 amino acids. As DNA, the CDR3 is TGTGCCAGCAGCAAAGATATAACAGGGCACACTGAAGCTTTCTTT. It encodes CASSKDITGHTEAFF.

This chain joins TRBV2 and TRBJ1-4, with 7 bases aligning to TRBD1. V lost 8 bases and J lost 5; bases outside the gene matches: 5. The germline V gene has CDR1 SNHLY and CDR2 FYNNEI. The CDR3 runs to 13 residues. Written as DNA, the CDR3 is TGTGCCAGCGGGAACAGGGGCAATGAAAAACTGTTTTTT. Translated: CASGNRGNEKLFF.

V is TRBV19 and J is TRBJ1-3; D is perhaps TRBD1 (5 bases). In germline, CDR1 is LNHDA, CDR2 SQIVND (reference sequence). This CDR3 contains 16 residues. The V end was cut by 5 bases, the J end by 2 bases, with 16 bases between. Written as DNA, the CDR3 is TGTGCCAGTAGTCCATACGTGGGGCCCACTGGAAACACCATATATTTT. Amino acid sequence: CASSPYVGPTGNTIYF. Full variable domain (missing parts from reference TRBV19 and TRBJ1-3): DGGITQSPKYLFRKEGQNVTLSCEQNLNHDAMYWYRQDPGQGLRLIYYSQIVNDFQKGDIAEGYSVSREKKESFPLTVTSAQKNPTAFYLCASSPYVGPTGNTIYFGEGSWLTVV.

About this clone: This sample also contains other DNA sequences that code for the same CDR3. The chain carries TRBV7-2 and TRBJ2-1; weak D call: TRBD1 (5 bases). This CDR3 spans 14 amino acids. Trimming left V 0 bases short and J 5 bases short, with 8 bases between. CDR1 and CDR2 (germline): SGHTA, FQGNSA. Here the CDR3 reads CASSLAGRHNEQFF. CDR3 DNA sequence: TGTGCCAGCAGCTTAGCGGGGCGTCACAATGAGCAGTTCTTC. The full variable domain, with the rest looked up from reference TRBV7-2 and TRBJ2-1, is GAGVSQSPSNKVTEKGKDVELRCDPISGHTALYWYRQSLGQGLEFLIYFQGNSAPDKSGLPSDRFSAERTGGSVSTLTIQRTQQEDSAVYLCASSLAGRHNEQFFGPGTRLTVL.

This clone was picked up a small number of times. The CDR3 sequence: CASSLDNGSYEQYF. The CDR3 DNA reads TGTGCCAGCAGCTTAGATAACGGGAGCTACGAGCAGTACTTC. V and J are TRBV7-2 and TRBJ2-7; maybe TRBD2 (6 bases). This CDR3 region has 14 residues. Trimming stripped 1 base from V and 3 bases from J, with 10 bases between. The germline V gene encodes CDR1 SGHTA and CDR2 FQGNSA.

The V call is TRBV21-1, the J call TRBJ1-2. TRBV21-1 is designated a pseudogene. The CDR3 sequence is 14 residues long. The CDR3 spells CAIGGGDRPAGVTF. CDR3 nucleotides: TGTGCCATCGGCGGGGGGGACAGGCCAGCGGGCGTCACCTTC.

The rearrangement joins TRBV2 to TRBJ1-5; no reliable D call. This CDR3 has 16 residues. Trimming removed 4 bases at V and 0 bases at J, with 13 bases between. Germline CDR1 SNHLY, CDR2 FYNNEI. CDR3 in amino acids: CASSALGSDSNQPQHF. CDR3 DNA: TGTGCCAGCAGTGCACTCGGCAGCGATAGCAATCAGCCCCAGCATTTT.

The V gene is TRBV6-5, the J gene TRBJ2-7, with a tentative D call TRBD2 (5 bases). This CDR3 region has 14 residues. The germline V and J ends were trimmed by 0 bases and 7 bases, with 13 bases remaining between them. Germline loops: CDR1 MNHEY, CDR2 SVGAGI. Here the CDR3 DNA reads TGTGCCAGCAGTTACTCGCCCTTGTCGGGAGAGCAGTACTTC. It codes for CASSYSPLSGEQYF.

The V and J genes are TRBV5-1 and TRBJ1-4, with 11 positions matching TRBD1. CDR3 length: 16 residues. The ends lost 5 bases at V and 6 bases at J; junction bases unmatched: 9. CDR1 and CDR2 from the germline V gene are SGHRS and YFSETQ. CDR3 residues: CASRSGTGGSDEKLFF. CDR3 in DNA: TGCGCCAGCAGATCCGGGACAGGGGGTTCGGATGAAAAACTGTTTTTT.

The chain links TRBV6-5 to TRBJ2-7; D is uncertain. The CDR3 runs 13 residues. V lost 5 bases and J 2 bases, leaving 10 bases between the germline ends. The germline V gene has CDR1 MNHEY and CDR2 SVGAGI. The CDR3 region has the DNA TGTGCCAGCAGTGTCAGCCTACCCTACGAGCAGTACTTC. Amino acids: CASSVSLPYEQYF.

This chain's CDR3 is CASTTRRGFPPEAFF. The CDR3 coding sequence is TGTGCCAGCACGACCCGCAGGGGGTTTCCTCCTGAAGCTTTCTTT. The rearrangement links TRBV6-6 to TRBJ1-1, with 7 bases aligning to TRBD1. Trimming took 7 bases from V and 6 from J; bases not matched to a gene: 14. The CDR3 contains 15 residues. CDR1 and CDR2 from the germline V gene are MNHNY and SVGAGI (reference sequence).

The chain couples TRBV28 to TRBJ1-4; D not certain. The germline V gene encodes CDR1 MDHEN and CDR2 SYDVKM. The CDR3 runs 13 residues. V shed 8 bases and J shed 5 bases, with 12 bases lying between them. The CDR3 is CASGAGENEKLFF. CDR3 coding DNA: TGTGCCAGCGGTGCCGGTGAAAATGAAAAACTGTTTTTT.

The chain uses TRBV30 and TRBJ2-7; 8 positions agree with TRBD1. V lost 2 bases and J lost 2; bases outside the gene matches: 8. Germline CDR1 is GTSNPN and CDR2 is SVGIG (reference sequence). The CDR3 is 15 amino acids. This chain's CDR3 is CAWSPGTGNPYEQYF. Here the CDR3 DNA reads TGTGCCTGGAGTCCAGGGACAGGCAACCCCTACGAGCAGTACTTC.

This clone has more than one count but fewer than ten. The chain employs TRBV19 and TRBJ1-4; 9 bases match TRBD1. Unmatched junction bases numbered 9, after V lost 6 bases and J lost 4 bases. Germline lookup yields CDR1 LNHDA and CDR2 SQIVND (reference sequence). This CDR3 comprises 16 residues. As DNA, the CDR3 is TGTGCCAGTAGCCCTTTCGCGACAGGGGGTAATGAAAAACTGTTTTTT. Its protein product is CASSPFATGGNEKLFF.

The chain employs TRBV19 and TRBJ2-2; 16 nucleotides agree with TRBD2. This CDR3 contains 17 residues. Trimming cost V 7 bases and J 4 bases; bases outside gene matches: 6. Germline lookup yields CDR1 LNHDA and CDR2 SQIVND (reference sequence). DNA for the CDR3: TGTGCCAGTACGGGACTAGCGGGAGGGCCGGGCACCGGGGAGCTGTTTTTT. This gives the protein CASTGLAGGPGTGELFF.

The chain is built from TRBV28 and TRBJ2-4, with a weak D call TRBD1 (6 bases). CDR3 length: 14 residues. Germline V gene sequence: CDR1 MDHEN, CDR2 SYDVKM. Trimming stripped 6 bases from V and 6 bases from J, with 15 bases between. The CDR3 DNA follows: TGTGCCAGCAGCGAAAAGGGGGTAGGAAACATTCAGTACTTC. Translated, it gives CASSEKGVGNIQYF. Supplemented by reference TRBV28 and TRBJ2-4, the full variable domain reads DVKVTQSSRYLVKRTGEKVFLECVQDMDHENMFWYRQDPGLGLRLIYFSYDVKMKEKGDIPEGYSVSREKKERFSLILESASTNQTSMYLCASSEKGVGNIQYFGAGTRLSVL.

The chain is built from TRBV5-1 and TRBJ2-3, with 8 bases that match TRBD2. Germline CDR1 and CDR2: SGHRS and YFSETQ. V lost 4 bases, J lost 6 bases, and 19 bases stayed unmatched. CDR3 length equals 18 residues. Written as DNA, the CDR3 is TGCGCCAGCAGCCCCCTTCCCGGAGCGGGAGTCGGAAAGGATACGCAGTATTTT. Its translation is CASSPLPGAGVGKDTQYF.

The chain joins TRBV7-2 to TRBJ2-3; TRBD2 agrees at 10 bases. V shed 5 bases, J shed 1 base, and the junction held 3 bases outside the gene matches. Germline V gives CDR1 SGHTA, CDR2 FQGNSA. The CDR3 consists of 15 residues. CDR3 region: CASSRSGRGTDTQYF. The CDR3 DNA is TGTGCCAGCAGCCGGAGCGGGAGGGGCACAGATACGCAGTATTTT.

The chain recombines TRBV27 with TRBJ2-3; D ambiguous. The V gene's germline CDR1 is MNHEY and CDR2 SMNVEV (reference sequence). This CDR3 has 18 residues. The ends were cut back, 6 bases at V and 1 base at J, with 23 bases in the middle. The CDR3, as DNA: TGTGCCAGCAGCCGAAAGACTCCTTTGGGCATCGGCACAGATACGCAGTATTTT. As protein: CASSRKTPLGIGTDTQYF.

The rearrangement uses TRBV9 and TRBJ2-5, with TRBD1 matching over 9 bases. The V and J ends lost 6 bases and 5 bases, in that order; junction bases with no gene match: 11. The CDR3 contains 15 residues. Germline V gives CDR1 SGDLS, CDR2 YYNGEE. The CDR3 here is CASTPAGTGRETQYF. The CDR3 DNA is TGTGCCAGCACCCCCGCCGGGACAGGGAGGGAGACCCAGTACTTC.

The chain links TRBV4-2 to TRBJ2-2; 10 nucleotides agree with TRBD2. V lost 0 bases and J lost 4; bases outside the gene matches: 5. Germline CDR1 and CDR2: LGHNA and YNFKEQ. The CDR3 runs to 17 residues. CDR3 residues: CASSQDFGTSATGELFF. The CDR3 DNA reads as TGTGCCAGCAGCCAAGATTTTGGGACTAGCGCCACCGGGGAGCTGTTTTTT.